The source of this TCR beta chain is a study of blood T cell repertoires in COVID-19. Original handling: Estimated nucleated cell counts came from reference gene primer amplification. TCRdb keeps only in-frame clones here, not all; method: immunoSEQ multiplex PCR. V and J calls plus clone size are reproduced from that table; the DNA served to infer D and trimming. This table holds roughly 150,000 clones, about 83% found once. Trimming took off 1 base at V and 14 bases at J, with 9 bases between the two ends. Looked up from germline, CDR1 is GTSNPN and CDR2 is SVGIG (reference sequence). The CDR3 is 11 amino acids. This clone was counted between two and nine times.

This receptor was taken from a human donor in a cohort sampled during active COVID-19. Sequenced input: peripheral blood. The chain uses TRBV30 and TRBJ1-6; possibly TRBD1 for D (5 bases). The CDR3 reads CAWSDRSALHF. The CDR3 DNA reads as TGTGCCTGGAGTGACAGGTCGGCCCTCCACTTT. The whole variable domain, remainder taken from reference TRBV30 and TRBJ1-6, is SQTIHQWPATLVQPVGSPLSLECTVEGTSNPNLYWYRQAAGRGLQLLFYSVGIGQISSEVPQNLSASRPQDRQFILSSKKLLLSDSGFYLCAWSDRSALHFGNGTRLTVT.